These 27 T cell receptor beta chains originate from one sample sequenced in a study of T cells in Graves' hyperthyroidism and ophthalmopathy. TCR beta CDR3 region amplification was performed from RNA transcripts. With the HTBI primer set, the TCR CDR3 went through a first round of RT-PCR. TCRdb re-called the multiplex PCR reads through MiXCR, storing one row per CDR3 protein. The sample includes about 690,000 distinct CDR3 sequences, roughly 17% of them seen just once. The sample consisted of blood. These receptors were collected from a man in his forties or fifties with Graves' hyperthyroidism.

This clonotype has at least ten counts. The chain couples TRBV3-1 to TRBJ2-5; D uncertain. The CDR3 spans 13 residues. The germline V and J ends were trimmed by 1 base and 4 bases, with 7 bases remaining between them. The germline gives CDR1 LGHDT, CDR2 YNNKEL (reference sequence). This CDR3 reads CASSQARGETQYF. CDR3 DNA: TGTGCCAGCAGCCAAGCCCGCGGAGAGACCCAGTACTTC.

This clonotype was seen a handful of times. This chain uses TRBV13 with TRBJ2-1, with TRBD2 matching 9 bases. Germline V gene data show CDR1 as PRHDT and CDR2 as FYEKMQ (reference sequence). The CDR3 has 17 amino acids. Trimming took 2 bases from V and 4 from J; bases not matched to a gene: 9. The CDR3 sequence: CASSLSIAGALYNEQFF. CDR3 DNA sequence: TGTGCCAGCAGCTTAAGCATAGCGGGAGCTTTATACAATGAGCAGTTCTTC.

The chain recombines TRBV10-3 with TRBJ2-1; 9 positions agree with TRBD2. This CDR3 contains 16 residues. Germline V gene lookup returns CDR1 ENHRY and CDR2 SYGVKD. Trimming took 0 bases from V and 3 from J; bases not matched to a gene: 3. This CDR3 is CAISESYSGSYNEQFF. The CDR3 DNA follows: TGTGCCATCAGTGAGTCTTATAGCGGGAGCTACAATGAGCAGTTCTTC.

This clonotype was seen repeatedly, ten times or more. This chain links TRBV24-1 with TRBJ2-2; D is unclear. Looked up from germline, CDR1 is KGHDR and CDR2 is SFDVKD. Trimming stripped 1 base from V and 2 bases from J, with 7 bases between. This CDR3 is 15 amino acids long. CDR3 residues: CATSDFSINTGELFF. The CDR3 nucleotides read TGTGCCACCAGTGATTTTTCAATAAACACCGGGGAGCTGTTTTTT.

This clonotype occurred a few times. V and J are TRBV29-1 and TRBJ2-6; D not resolved. V was cut by 4 bases and J by 0 bases, with 4 bases left in between. The CDR3 runs to 13 residues. Looked up from germline, CDR1 is SQVTM and CDR2 is ANQGSEA. CDR3 bases: TGCAGCGTTGCATCCTCTGGGGCCAACGTCCTGACTTTC. Translation: CSVASSGANVLTF.

The chain is built from TRBV20-1 and TRBJ1-3; D gene ambiguous. V was cut by 3 bases and J by 0 bases, with 9 bases left in between. The CDR3 has 14 amino acids. Per the germline V gene, CDR1 is DFQATT and CDR2 is SNEGSKA (reference sequence). CDR3 coding DNA: TGCAGTGCTAGGACCCCCAGCTCTGGAAACACCATATATTTT. It encodes CSARTPSSGNTIYF.

This clonotype was counted between two and nine times. This chain joins TRBV5-1 and TRBJ2-3, with TRBD2 as a possible D gene (5 bases). Looked up from germline, CDR1 is SGHRS and CDR2 is YFSETQ. Trimming shortened V by 0 bases and J by 0 bases, and 14 bases separated the two germline ends. The CDR3 consists of 17 residues. The CDR3 reads CASSLDVGSASTDTQYF. The DNA of the CDR3 is TGCGCCAGCAGCTTGGATGTTGGTAGCGCAAGCACAGATACGCAGTATTTT.

V gene TRBV11-2 combines with J gene TRBJ2-1, with D perhaps assigned TRBD1 or TRBD2 (6 bases each). The CDR3 length is 17 residues. V was shortened by 2 bases and J by 10 bases, with 24 bases between the two germline ends. Germline V gene sequence: CDR1 SGHAT, CDR2 FQNNGV. Here the CDR3 reads CASSLLRGRPVQEEQFF. The CDR3 DNA is TGTGCCAGCAGCTTACTGAGGGGGAGGCCAGTGCAAGAGGAGCAGTTCTTC.

This clonotype was observed at least ten times. V usage is TRBV27 and J usage is TRBJ1-5; TRBD1 might be the D (5 bases). The germline V gene encodes CDR1 MNHEY and CDR2 SMNVEV (reference sequence). The V and J ends lost 2 bases and 0 bases respectively, with 11 bases between them. CDR3 size: 16 residues. Here the CDR3 DNA reads TGTGCCAGCAGTTTAGTTGGGGACCCTAGCAATCAGCCCCAGCATTTT. Protein product: CASSLVGDPSNQPQHF.

This clonotype was seen repeatedly, ten times or more. J is TRBJ2-7 and V is TRBV6-1; 7 nucleotides align to TRBD2. The junction had 11 bases not matched to a gene; V was cut back by 5 bases and J by 7 bases. Germline V gives CDR1 MNHNS, CDR2 SASEGT. The CDR3 extends over 14 amino acids. The DNA for the CDR3 is TGTGCCAGCAGTAGGGACTACACCTTGTGGGAGCAGTACTTC. Its translation is CASSRDYTLWEQYF.

In its sample, this clonotype was seen once. The chain combines TRBV7-8 with TRBJ1-5, with TRBD1 as a possible D gene (6 bases). Germline V lookup: CDR1 SGHVS, CDR2 FQNEAQ. This CDR3 is built from 15 residues. V shed 5 bases and J shed 0 bases, with 11 bases lying between them. As DNA, the CDR3 is TGTGCCAGCAGCAGGGGGAGAGATAGCAATCAGCCCCAGCATTTT. Translating it yields CASSRGRDSNQPQHF.

This clonotype was detected a few times. This rearrangement joins TRBV29-1 to TRBJ2-1, with 9 bases identical to TRBD1. V was clipped by 6 bases and J by 8 bases; unmatched bases: 14. Germline V lookup: CDR1 SQVTM, CDR2 ANQGSEA. The CDR3 contains 15 residues. CDR3: CSVPTPGTGSYEQFF. The CDR3 bases are TGCAGCGTGCCTACCCCCGGGACAGGGAGCTATGAGCAGTTCTTC.

This clonotype turned up a few times. The rearrangement joins TRBV28 to TRBJ2-7, with D perhaps TRBD1 or TRBD2 (5 bases each). Germline assignment: CDR1 MDHEN and CDR2 SYDVKM. The V end lost 10 bases, the J end lost 3 bases, and 19 bases lay between the germline ends. The CDR3 is 14 residues long. CDR3 DNA sequence: TGTGCCATCCGTTCTGGGGGAGCGGACTACGAGCAGTACTTC. Its protein is CAIRSGGADYEQYF. Variable domain in full (rest from reference TRBV28 and TRBJ2-7): DVKVTQSSRYLVKRTGEKVFLECVQDMDHENMFWYRQDPGLGLRLIYFSYDVKMKEKGDIPEGYSVSREKKERFSLILESASTNQTSMYLCAIRSGGADYEQYFGPGTRLTVT.

This clonotype was observed many times. This chain connects TRBV2 to TRBJ1-3; 9 nucleotides line up with TRBD1. The V segment lost 5 bases and the J segment 3 bases; nucleotides outside the gene matches: 2. CDR1 SNHLY and CDR2 FYNNEI come from the germline V gene. CDR3 length: 14 amino acids. This chain's CDR3 is CASSPDRGGNTIYF. In DNA form, the CDR3 reads TGTGCCAGCAGTCCGGACAGGGGTGGAAACACCATATATTTT.

This clonotype was seen many times. V gene TRBV12-3 or TRBV12-4 combines with J gene TRBJ1-2; D possibly corresponds to TRBD1 (6 bases). Trimming took off 4 bases at V and 7 bases at J, with 13 bases between the two ends. The CDR3 loop spans 13 amino acids. CDR3 residues: CASSSQGYVGYTF. In DNA, the CDR3 is TGTGCCAGCAGTTCCCAGGGGTACGTTGGCTACACCTTC.

Concerning this clonotype: A read error may be the cause here, since a much bigger clone is one base away. The chain combines TRBV29-1 with TRBJ2-5; D unresolved. Per germline, CDR1 SQVTM and CDR2 ANQGSEA. The CDR3 has 12 amino acids. CDR3 DNA sequence: TGCAGCGTTGTGTCTAGTGGAGAGATCCAGTACTTC. Protein product: CSVVSSGEIQYF.

The J gene is TRBJ1-2, the V gene TRBV9, with 7 nucleotides matching TRBD1. Trimming at V came to 0 bases and at J to 8 bases, leaving 13 bases not matched to a gene. The CDR3 totals 16 residues. Germline V gene data show CDR1 as SGDLS and CDR2 as YYNGEE. CDR3 sequence reads: CASSVEGTADLRGYTF. In DNA, the CDR3 is TGTGCCAGCAGCGTAGAAGGGACAGCTGACTTGCGGGGCTACACCTTC.

V is TRBV7-9 and J is TRBJ2-7, with 7 bases lining up with TRBD1. Germline CDR1 and CDR2: SEHNR and FQNEAQ (reference sequence). V was clipped by 1 base and J by 3 bases; unmatched bases: 6. The CDR3 extends over 15 amino acids. Here the CDR3 reads CASSLEPGQLYEQYF. The DNA for the CDR3 is TGTGCCAGCAGCTTAGAACCGGGACAGCTCTACGAGCAGTACTTC.

This clonotype showed up many times. The chain combines TRBV28 with TRBJ1-5; D is unclear. Trimming left V 6 bases short and J 1 base short, with 25 bases between. Germline V CDR1 and CDR2: MDHEN, SYDVKM. CDR3 length equals 19 residues. DNA for the CDR3: TGTGCCAGCAGCCAGAAAAATCCCCACAGCGGAAGGAGCAATCAGCCCCAGCATTTT. Translating gives CASSQKNPHSGRSNQPQHF.

This clonotype was recorded at least ten times. The rearrangement links TRBV19 to TRBJ2-6; 7 bases agree with TRBD1. CDR3 size: 18 residues. CDR1 and CDR2 (germline): LNHDA, SQIVND (reference sequence). The trim removed 3 bases at V and 0 bases at J, leaving 8 bases unmatched. This CDR3 is CASSMPGQIPSGANVLTF. For the CDR3, the DNA is TGTGCCAGTAGTATGCCGGGACAGATACCCTCTGGGGCCAACGTCCTGACTTTC.

This clonotype was seen at least ten times. The rearrangement joins TRBV10-3 to TRBJ1-1; D remains unclear. Germline V lookup: CDR1 ENHRY, CDR2 SYGVKD. The CDR3 runs 12 residues. V was trimmed by 6 bases and J by 1 base, leaving 6 bases between them. The CDR3 DNA follows: TGTGCCATCAGCCCACCGAACACTGAAGCTTTCTTT. This encodes CAISPPNTEAFF.

This clonotype was seen at least ten times. The rearrangement uses TRBV7-9 and TRBJ2-5, with 8 bases that match TRBD1. The J segment lost 4 bases and the V segment lost 2 bases, leaving 6 bases of the junction unmatched. The CDR3 loop spans 15 amino acids. Germline CDR1 SEHNR, CDR2 FQNEAQ (reference sequence). CDR3 residues: CASSLSTGGTETQYF. The CDR3 nucleotides are TGTGCCAGCAGCTTATCAACAGGGGGTACAGAGACCCAGTACTTC.

The chain combines TRBV28 with TRBJ1-5; TRBD1 is a possible D gene (6 bases). The CDR3 consists of 16 residues. V lost 3 bases and J 0 bases, leaving 12 bases between the germline ends. Germline loops: CDR1 MDHEN, CDR2 SYDVKM. The CDR3 DNA sequence: TGTGCCAGCAGTTTCGGACAGTTTAATAGCAATCAGCCCCAGCATTTT. It specifies CASSFGQFNSNQPQHF.

This rearrangement joins TRBV3-1 to TRBJ2-1; weak D call: TRBD2 (6 bases). CDR1 is LGHDT, CDR2 YNNKEL, per germline (reference sequence). Trimming removed 4 bases at V and 8 bases at J, with 15 bases between. The CDR3 sequence is 14 residues long. The CDR3 DNA follows: TGTGCCAGCAGCCCCCGGGACTCACGGGATGAGCAGTTCTTC. It translates to CASSPRDSRDEQFF.

This clonotype was counted many times. The chain employs TRBV11-2 and TRBJ2-3; TRBD1 matches at 9 bases. The CDR3 covers 16 residues. With V trimmed by 5 bases and J by 3 bases, 9 bases remained unmatched. Germline CDR1 and CDR2: SGHAT and FQNNGV. The CDR3 nucleotides read TGTGCCAGCAGCCCCACGGACAGGGGTCGGACAGATACGCAGTATTTT. This encodes CASSPTDRGRTDTQYF.

The chain carries TRBV28 and TRBJ1-4; D uncertain. CDR3 length equals 11 residues. Looked up from germline, CDR1 is MDHEN and CDR2 is SYDVKM. V lost 10 bases, J lost 8 bases, and 11 bases lay in between. CDR3 region: CAISVQEKLFF. For the CDR3, the DNA is TGTGCCATCTCCGTGCAGGAAAAACTGTTTTTT.

The chain joins TRBV28 to TRBJ2-3, with D possibly matching TRBD1 (6 bases). The CDR3 totals 13 residues. V was shortened by 6 bases and J by 4 bases, with 11 bases between the two germline ends. Looked up from germline, CDR1 is MDHEN and CDR2 is SYDVKM. The DNA for the CDR3 is TGTGCCAGCAGGGCAAAGGGGGCAGATACGCAGTATTTT. Translation: CASRAKGADTQYF.